Listed below are T cell receptor beta chains from one sample, sequenced in a study of T cell changes during pregnancy in multiple sclerosis. Profiling relied on immunoSEQ multiplex PCR, and the TCRdb table lists in-frame clones only, not all of them. Of more than 65,000 clones listed, roughly 96% are singletons. Sample: peripheral blood, taken in the second trimester of pregnancy. These receptors were collected from a female donor with multiple sclerosis, enrolled in a pregnancy study. The CDR3 runs from the conserved cysteine through the conserved F or W. A D gene is named only where the DNA matches it firmly. Rows give clone size only sometimes, using once, few, many, or a class for an expanded clone.

size: .; length: 18; J: TRBJ1-5; D: TRBD1; V: TRBV2; DNA: TGTGCCAGCAGTGGGGGGTCGGGACAGGGGTATAGCAATCAGCCCCAGCATTTT; CDR3: CASSGGSGQGYSNQPQHF
size: .; length: 16; J: TRBJ2-3; D: TRBD2; V: TRBV7-6; DNA: TGTGCCAGCAGTAGGGGGGCTAGCGGGAGCACAGATACGCAGTATTTT; CDR3: CASSRGASGSTDTQYF
size: .; length: 15; J: TRBJ1-4; D: .; V: TRBV19; DNA: TGTGCCAGTAGTATGCAAACAACAACTAATGAAAAACTGTTTTTT; CDR3: CASSMQTTTNEKLFF
size: few; length: 14; J: TRBJ1-1; D: .; V: TRBV5-4; DNA: TGTGCCAGCAGCCCGGACAGAAGTGGGACTGAAGCTTTCTTT; CDR3: CASSPDRSGTEAFF
size: few; length: 12; J: TRBJ1-1; D: TRBD1; V: TRBV5-6; DNA: TGTGCCAGCAGCGCTTGGACAGGTGAAGCTTTCTTT; CDR3: CASSAWTGEAFF
size: .; length: 17; J: TRBJ2-3; D: TRBD1; V: TRBV4-1; DNA: TGCGCCAGCAGCCAAGATAGGCAGGGGGCTGGCACAGATACGCAGTATTTT; CDR3: CASSQDRQGAGTDTQYF
size: .; length: 15; J: TRBJ2-7; D: .; V: TRBV18; DNA: TGTGCCAGCTCACGTATTGGAAGTAGCGGCCTAGAGCAGTACTTC; CDR3: CASSRIGSSGLEQYF
size: once; length: 13; J: TRBJ1-3; D: .; V: TRBV30; DNA: TGTGCCTGCTCCCCTATCTCTGGAAACACCATATATTTT; CDR3: CACSPISGNTIYF
size: .; length: 14; J: TRBJ1-2; D: .; V: TRBV5-6; DNA: TGTGCCAGCAGCTTGGCGGGGAACGGGTATGGCTACACCTTC; CDR3: CASSLAGNGYGYTF
size: once; length: 13; J: TRBJ2-7; D: .; V: TRBV5-1; DNA: TGCGCCAGCAGCGTGGGGTCGGGTGCAGAGCAGTACTTC; CDR3: CASSVGSGAEQYF
size: .; length: 15; J: TRBJ2-1; D: TRBD2; V: TRBV5-1; DNA: TGCGCCAGCAGCCTAGGACTAGCGGGAGGGCATGAGCAGTTCTTC; CDR3: CASSLGLAGGHEQFF
size: .; length: 16; J: TRBJ1-4; D: .; V: TRBV5-5; DNA: TGTGCCAGCAGCTTGGTAGGGGGTGCAACTAATGAAAAACTGTTTTTT; CDR3: CASSLVGGATNEKLFF
size: .; length: 15; J: TRBJ2-2; D: TRBD1; V: TRBV11-2; DNA: TGTGCCAGCAGCTTAGATCACAGGGGAACCGGGGAGCTGTTTTTT; CDR3: CASSLDHRGTGELFF
size: .; length: 14; J: TRBJ1-1; D: TRBD1; V: TRBV2; DNA: TGTGCCAGCGCAAAAAGGACAGGGACAACTGAAGCTTTCTTT; CDR3: CASAKRTGTTEAFF
size: .; length: 15; J: TRBJ2-5; D: TRBD2; V: TRBV27; DNA: TGTGCCAGCAGTCTGGGACTAGCTTCTTTGGAGACCCAGTACTTC; CDR3: CASSLGLASLETQYF
size: .; length: 16; J: TRBJ2-7; D: .; V: TRBV7-2; DNA: TGTGCCAGCAGCTTAGATGCTAGCGCCCACTCCTACGAGCAGTACTTC; CDR3: CASSLDASAHSYEQYF
size: .; length: 16; J: TRBJ2-1; D: .; V: TRBV10-2; DNA: TGCGCCAGCAGTGAATTAGGGAAGGGGACCTACAATGAGCAGTTCTTC; CDR3: CASSELGKGTYNEQFF
size: .; length: 17; J: TRBJ2-6; D: .; V: TRBV9; DNA: TGTGCCAGCAGCTTCGGGACTGACCCCTCTGGAGCCAACGTCCTGACTTTC; CDR3: CASSFGTDPSGANVLTF
size: once; length: 14; J: TRBJ1-1; D: .; V: TRBV6-1; DNA: TGTGCCAGCAGTGATGGACAGCTGAACACTGAAGCTTTCTTT; CDR3: CASSDGQLNTEAFF
size: .; length: 15; J: TRBJ2-1; D: TRBD2; V: TRBV4-1; DNA: TGCGCCAGCAGCCACCCGGGAGGGTTGGGGAATGAGCAGTTCTTC; CDR3: CASSHPGGLGNEQFF
size: .; length: 15; J: TRBJ2-5; D: TRBD2; V: TRBV5-4; DNA: TGTGCCAGCAGCACTTTAGCGGGAGAGGGTGAGACCCAGTACTTC; CDR3: CASSTLAGEGETQYF
size: .; length: 14; J: TRBJ2-7; D: TRBD2; V: TRBV7-2; DNA: TGTGCCAGCACCTGGACTAGCGGGAGATACGAGCAGTACTTC; CDR3: CASTWTSGRYEQYF
size: .; length: 12; J: TRBJ1-2; D: TRBD1; V: TRBV2; DNA: TGTGTCAGCAGAACAGGGGGCGGTGGCTACACCTTC; CDR3: CVSRTGGGGYTF
size: .; length: 15; J: TRBJ1-5; D: .; V: TRBV28; DNA: TGTGCCAGCAGTTTAGCCGGGGATAGCAATCAGCCCCAGCATTTT; CDR3: CASSLAGDSNQPQHF
size: .; length: 18; J: TRBJ2-7; D: TRBD2; V: TRBV4-2; DNA: TGTGCCAGCAGCCAAGGTCATGCAGGGCTAGCGGGAGAGATCGAGCAGTACTTC; CDR3: CASSQGHAGLAGEIEQYF
size: .; length: 15; J: TRBJ1-5; D: .; V: TRBV6-5; DNA: TGTGCCAGCAGTATGACTGGGCGGGGGCAACAGCCCCAGCATTTT; CDR3: CASSMTGRGQQPQHF
size: .; length: 14; J: TRBJ2-2; D: .; V: TRBV7-9; DNA: TGTGCCAGCAGCTTACCCGGACATACCGGGGAGCTGTTTTTT; CDR3: CASSLPGHTGELFF